The 20 T cell receptor beta chains below were found in one sample sequenced in a study of graft-versus-host responses after intestinal transplantation (dated by TCRdb to about 2021). Libraries were made using the immunoSEQ multiplex PCR assay. TCRdb holds this immuneACCESS table with in-frame rearrangements only. Some clones are missing; in checked studies, unresolved V genes explain under half, and the rest has no known cause. Here the sample has over 40,000 clones; 84% occur a single time. The ten most abundant clones make up less than 0.5% of the sample. Reading the label with the study, this specimen's time point is: cells obtained before transplantation from donor or recipient. Their cognate antigens are unknown. The source material was unstimulated CD4+ T cells sorted from spleen or lymph node cells, sampled before transplant. Receptors were obtained from a human donor who was the organ donor for an intestinal transplant.

This chain joins TRBV4-2 and TRBJ2-2; the match to TRBD2 covers 11 bases. Germline CDR1 LGHNA, CDR2 YNFKEQ. This CDR3 has 17 residues. Trimming took 0 bases from V and 6 from J; bases not matched to a gene: 6. As DNA, the CDR3 is TGTGCCAGCAGCCAAGATCCAACTAGCGGGAGCCCCGGGGAGCTGTTTTTT. It translates to CASSQDPTSGSPGELFF.

This sequence joins TRBV19 and TRBJ1-5; possible D gene TRBD1, 6 bases. This CDR3 is 12 amino acids long. Trimming cost V 0 bases and J 9 bases, with 6 bases left between them. Germline assignment: CDR1 LNHDA and CDR2 SQIVND (reference sequence). For the CDR3, the DNA is TGTGCCAGTAGTATAGAAGGGGGGCCCCAGCATTTT. Protein product: CASSIEGGPQHF. Using reference TRBV19 and TRBJ1-5 for the parts outside the CDR3, the full variable domain is DGGITQSPKYLFRKEGQNVTLSCEQNLNHDAMYWYRQDPGQGLRLIYYSQIVNDFQKGDIAEGYSVSREKKESFPLTVTSAQKNPTAFYLCASSIEGGPQHFGDGTRLSIL.

The chain combines TRBV19 with TRBJ1-1; D possibly corresponds to TRBD1 (5 bases). The germline V gene has CDR1 LNHDA and CDR2 SQIVND (reference sequence). V was pared by 3 bases and J by 1 base, with 12 bases between. This CDR3 has 15 amino acids. The CDR3 sequence: CASSIVGTWNTEAFF. DNA for the CDR3: TGTGCCAGTAGTATTGTGGGGACGTGGAACACTGAAGCTTTCTTT.

The V gene is TRBV15, the J gene TRBJ2-5; TRBD1 aligns across 7 bases. V lost 5 bases to trimming and J lost 2 bases; unmatched junction nucleotides: 8. This CDR3 is 15 amino acids long. CDR1 is LNHNV and CDR2 is YYDKDF in the germline V gene (reference sequence). The CDR3: CATSALDRSQETQYF. DNA of the CDR3: TGTGCCACCAGCGCGTTGGACAGGTCTCAAGAGACCCAGTACTTC.

This chain joins TRBV27 and TRBJ2-5, with D tentatively TRBD1 (6 bases). V dropped 5 bases and J dropped 4 bases, with 14 bases sitting between them. CDR1 and CDR2 from the germline V gene are MNHEY and SMNVEV (reference sequence). The CDR3 spans 14 residues. CDR3 in amino acids: CASSPRTARETQYF. The CDR3 nucleotides are TGTGCCAGCAGTCCGCGGACAGCCCGAGAGACCCAGTACTTC.

The chain couples TRBV18 to TRBJ2-7; D may match TRBD1 or TRBD2 (5 bases each). Deletions cut 2 bases from V and 0 bases from J, with 20 bases between. Germline CDR1 KGHSH, CDR2 LQKENI. The CDR3 loop spans 18 amino acids. For the CDR3, the DNA is TGTGCCAGCTCACCAGTTCCCCGGCCGGGGCCGAGCTCCTACGAGCAGTACTTC. This translates into CASSPVPRPGPSSYEQYF.

The genes are TRBV18 and TRBJ2-1; 10 bases are a match to TRBD2. The CDR3 length is 16 residues. The germline gives CDR1 KGHSH, CDR2 LQKENI. The V segment lost 0 bases and the J segment 4 bases; nucleotides outside the gene matches: 3. In DNA, the CDR3 is TGTGCCAGCTCACCACCGGGACTAGCGAGATACAATGAGCAGTTCTTC. Encoded protein: CASSPPGLARYNEQFF. Complete variable domain (other parts from reference TRBV18 and TRBJ2-1): NAGVMQNPRHLVRRRGQEARLRCSPMKGHSHVYWYRQLPEEGLKFMVYLQKENIIDESGMPKERFSAEFPKEGPSILRIQQVVRGDSAAYFCASSPPGLARYNEQFFGPGTRLTVL.

The V and J genes are TRBV4-1 and TRBJ2-1; TRBD2 agrees at 7 bases. V lost 1 base, J lost 4 bases, and 7 bases stayed unmatched. The CDR3 contains 16 residues. The V gene's germline CDR1 is MGHRA and CDR2 YSYEKL. CDR3 in amino acids: CASSQVTLAPYNEQFF. In DNA form, the CDR3 reads TGCGCCAGCAGCCAAGTAACACTAGCGCCTTACAATGAGCAGTTCTTC.

This clone was found once. The V call is TRBV7-9, the J call TRBJ2-2, with 13 bases matching TRBD2. The CDR3 is 18 residues long. V was pared by 4 bases and J by 0 bases, with 5 bases of the junction left unmatched. Per germline, CDR1 SEHNR and CDR2 FQNEAQ (reference sequence). The CDR3 loop is CASSSGTSGDANTGELFF. The CDR3, as DNA: TGTGCCAGCAGCTCGGGGACTAGCGGGGACGCGAACACCGGGGAGCTGTTTTTT.

This chain uses TRBV23-1 with TRBJ2-5; 13 bases are shared with TRBD2. TRBV23-1 is identified as an open reading frame with a role that is uncertain. CDR3 length equals 15 residues. Germline trimming cut 6 bases from V and 2 bases from J; bases unmatched to any gene: 3. The CDR3 protein is CASRPGLAGQETQYF. For the CDR3, the DNA is TGCGCCAGCAGACCGGGACTAGCGGGACAAGAGACCCAGTACTTC.

V and J are TRBV18 and TRBJ2-3; unclear D gene. The germline V gene has CDR1 KGHSH and CDR2 LQKENI. Trimming shortened V by 2 bases and J by 1 base, and 19 bases separated the two germline ends. The CDR3 extends over 18 amino acids. CDR3 region: CASSPKSAKVMGTDTQYF. The CDR3 coding sequence is TGTGCCAGCTCACCAAAATCCGCCAAAGTAATGGGCACAGATACGCAGTATTTT.

V and J are TRBV5-1 and TRBJ2-1; 8 nucleotides align to TRBD2. The CDR3 has 16 residues. V was clipped by 5 bases and J by 2 bases; unmatched bases: 9. Germline loops: CDR1 SGHRS, CDR2 YFSETQ. CDR3 DNA: TGCGCCAGCAGACCAGCGGGAGTAGGTGCCTACAATGAGCAGTTCTTC. Amino acid sequence: CASRPAGVGAYNEQFF. The variable domain in full, completed from reference TRBV5-1 and TRBJ2-1, reads KAGVTQTPRYLIKTRGQQVTLSCSPISGHRSVSWYQQTPGQGLQFLFEYFSETQRNKGNFPGRFSGRQFSNSRSEMNVSTLELGDSALYLCASRPAGVGAYNEQFFGPGTRLTVL.

The chain recombines TRBV11-2 with TRBJ2-7; TRBD1 agrees at 8 bases. J lost 4 bases, V lost 1 base, and 0 bases had no gene match. The V gene's germline CDR1 is SGHAT and CDR2 FQNNGV. The CDR3 sequence is 13 residues long. CDR3 DNA: TGTGCCAGCAGCTTAGGGACAGGGTACGAGCAGTACTTC. Protein sequence: CASSLGTGYEQYF.

The chain couples TRBV7-9 to TRBJ1-2; 7 nucleotides match TRBD1. Germline V lookup: CDR1 SEHNR, CDR2 FQNEAQ (reference sequence). The CDR3 runs 13 residues. Trimming removed 5 bases from V and 6 bases from J; junction bases left unmatched: 6. The CDR3 coding sequence is TGTGCCAGCAGCCGAGACAGGGTGAATGGCTACACCTTC. Residues: CASSRDRVNGYTF.

Only one count was recorded for this clone. The chain combines TRBV30 with TRBJ1-1; a possible D gene is TRBD1 (5 bases). V shed 1 base and J shed 3 bases, with 15 bases lying between them. Germline CDR1 reads GTSNPN; CDR2 reads SVGIG (reference sequence). This CDR3 is 15 amino acids long. In nucleotides, the CDR3 is TGTGCCTGGAGTGGGAGGGGAGGCGACGACACTGAAGCTTTCTTT. Translation: CAWSGRGGDDTEAFF.

The CDR3, as DNA: TGTGCCAGTAGTCTATGGACCCCCGGGAACTATGGCTACACCTTC. This codes for CASSLWTPGNYGYTF. The chain recombines TRBV19 with TRBJ1-2; D is unclear. The germline V gene encodes CDR1 LNHDA and CDR2 SQIVND (reference sequence). V lost 5 bases to trimming and J lost 2 bases, with 15 bases between them. This CDR3 has 15 residues.

V gene TRBV2 combines with J gene TRBJ2-6; D unresolved. The CDR3 has 16 residues. The V end was cut by 6 bases, the J end by 4 bases, with 16 bases between. Germline CDR1 and CDR2: SNHLY and FYNNEI. CDR3 nucleotides: TGTGCCAGCAGGATAGCTGCTATGGTGGGGGCCAACGTCCTGACTTTC. Its translation: CASRIAAMVGANVLTF.

The J gene is TRBJ1-6, the V gene TRBV4-2; TRBD1 matches 11 bases. In germline, CDR1 is LGHNA, CDR2 YNFKEQ. CDR3 length equals 16 residues. V lost 1 base, J lost 9 bases, and 5 bases stayed unmatched. The CDR3 sequence is CASSQVRDRGFSPLHF. As DNA, the CDR3 is TGTGCCAGCAGCCAAGTCCGGGACAGGGGGTTTTCACCCCTCCACTTT.

In its sample, this clone was seen a few times. The chain is built from TRBV6-5 and TRBJ1-1, with a weak D call TRBD1 (6 bases). The germline V gene has CDR1 MNHEY and CDR2 SVGAGI. With 0 bases removed from V and 1 base from J, the gap between germline ends came to 9 bases. The CDR3 sequence is 15 residues long. CDR3 in amino acids: CASSYSGRGNTEAFF. CDR3 DNA sequence: TGTGCCAGCAGTTACTCCGGCAGGGGGAACACTGAAGCTTTCTTT.

The CDR3 spells CASSVGLADGNEQFF. The CDR3 DNA reads as TGTGCCAGCAGTGTCGGACTAGCGGACGGCAATGAGCAGTTCTTC. This rearrangement joins TRBV6-4 to TRBJ2-1; 10 bases fit TRBD2. The V gene's germline CDR1 is MRHNA and CDR2 SNTAGT. The CDR3 has 15 amino acids. V dropped 4 bases and J dropped 6; count of bases not matched to a gene: 6.